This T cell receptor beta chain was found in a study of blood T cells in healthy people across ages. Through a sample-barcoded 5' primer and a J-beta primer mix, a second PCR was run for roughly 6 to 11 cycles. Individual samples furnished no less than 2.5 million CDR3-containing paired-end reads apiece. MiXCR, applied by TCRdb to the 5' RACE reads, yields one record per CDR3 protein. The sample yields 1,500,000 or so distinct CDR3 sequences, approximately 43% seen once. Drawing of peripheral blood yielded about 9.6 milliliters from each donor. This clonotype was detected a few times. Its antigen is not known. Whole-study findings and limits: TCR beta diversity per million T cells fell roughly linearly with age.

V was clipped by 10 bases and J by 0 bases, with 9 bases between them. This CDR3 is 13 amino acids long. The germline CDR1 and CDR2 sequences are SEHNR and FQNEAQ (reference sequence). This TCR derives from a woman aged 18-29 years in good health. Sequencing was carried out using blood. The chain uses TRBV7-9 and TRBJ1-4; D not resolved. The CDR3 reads CATGVATNEKLFF. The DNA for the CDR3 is TGTGCCACCGGGGTCGCAACTAATGAAAAACTGTTTTTT.